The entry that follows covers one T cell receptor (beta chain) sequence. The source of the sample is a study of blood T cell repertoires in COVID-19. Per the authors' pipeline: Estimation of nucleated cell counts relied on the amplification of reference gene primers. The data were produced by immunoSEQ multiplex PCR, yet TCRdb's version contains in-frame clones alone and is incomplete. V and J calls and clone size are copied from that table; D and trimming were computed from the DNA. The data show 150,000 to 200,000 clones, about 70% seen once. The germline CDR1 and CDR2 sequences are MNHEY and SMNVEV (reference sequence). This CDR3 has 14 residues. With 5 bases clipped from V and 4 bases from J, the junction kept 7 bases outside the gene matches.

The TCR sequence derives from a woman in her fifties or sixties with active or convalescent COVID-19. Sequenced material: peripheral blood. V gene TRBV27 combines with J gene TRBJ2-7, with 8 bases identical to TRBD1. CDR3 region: CASSPRQGKYEQYF. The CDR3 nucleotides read TGTGCCAGCAGTCCTCGACAGGGGAAGTACGAGCAGTACTTC.